The source of this T cell receptor (beta chain) is a study of T-cell memory formation after mild COVID-19. Whole-study results and caveats: Confirmation was lacking for SARS-CoV-2 specificity of second-wave clones that peaked on day 37.

From 5'RACE with constant-segment primers came TCR alpha and TCR beta cDNA libraries that carried sample barcodes and UMIs. Each CDR3 protein gets one entry after TCRdb re-called the 5' RACE reads with MiXCR. The sample comprises 250,000 to 300,000 distinct CDR3 sequences, about a sixth of which are singletons, and more than 20% rests with the top ten. Points on this clonotype: Its antigen is undetermined.

The germline gives CDR1 KGHDR, CDR2 SFDVKD. CDR3 length equals 15 residues. V lost 4 bases and J lost 5; bases outside the gene matches: 7. J is TRBJ2-1 and V is TRBV24-1; 7 bases align to TRBD2. The material sequenced was PBMCs or a T cell subset sorted from them (not recorded which). This sequence originates from a man in his late teens or twenties who had mild COVID-19 (a few samples of this study predate the infection). Cell type and time point are not known. CDR3 sequence (DNA): TGTGCCACCAGTGAATCCCAGCGGGGCCACAATGAGCAGTTCTTC. It codes for CATSESQRGHNEQFF.